The clone carrying this T cell receptor beta chain was counted a few times. Its antigen remains unknown. This entry comes from a study of blood T cells in healthy people across ages. Across the whole study: Capturing about one barcoded beta molecule per two T cells was achieved by template switching. Study-level findings and limits: Observed TCR beta diversity per million T cells went down as age went up. This fall followed a roughly linear course with age. Relative to aged donors, long-lived donors carried more naive CD4+ cells and displayed higher diversity.

Germline values: CDR1 SGHRS, CDR2 YFSETQ. This CDR3 has 19 amino acids. The ends lost 3 bases at V and 0 bases at J; junction bases unmatched: 9. Through a sample-barcoded 5' primer and a J-beta primer mix, a second PCR was run for roughly 7 to 12 cycles. One entry per CDR3 protein results from TCRdb running MiXCR on the 5' RACE reads. The data show roughly 1.6 million distinct CDR3 sequences, with around 36% seen just once and approximately 10% held by the top ten. Sequenced: blood. The receptor was derived from a woman aged 30 to 39 in good health. V gene TRBV5-1 combines with J gene TRBJ2-1; 13 bases line up with TRBD2. Here the CDR3 DNA reads TGCGCCAGCAGCTCCTCGACTAGCGGGGGGATGAGCTCCTACAATGAGCAGTTCTTC. Encoded protein: CASSSSTSGGMSSYNEQFF.